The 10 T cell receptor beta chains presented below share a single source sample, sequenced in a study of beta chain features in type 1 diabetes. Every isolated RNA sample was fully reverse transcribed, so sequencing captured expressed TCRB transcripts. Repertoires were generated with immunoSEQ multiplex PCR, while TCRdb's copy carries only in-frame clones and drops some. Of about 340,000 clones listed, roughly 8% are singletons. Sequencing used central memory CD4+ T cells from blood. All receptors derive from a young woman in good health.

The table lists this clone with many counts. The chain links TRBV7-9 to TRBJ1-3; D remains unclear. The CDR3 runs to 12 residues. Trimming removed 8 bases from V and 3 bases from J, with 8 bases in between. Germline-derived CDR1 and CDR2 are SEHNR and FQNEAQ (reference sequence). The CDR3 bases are TGTGCCAGCGCGCTGGTTGGAAACACCATATATTTT. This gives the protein CASALVGNTIYF.

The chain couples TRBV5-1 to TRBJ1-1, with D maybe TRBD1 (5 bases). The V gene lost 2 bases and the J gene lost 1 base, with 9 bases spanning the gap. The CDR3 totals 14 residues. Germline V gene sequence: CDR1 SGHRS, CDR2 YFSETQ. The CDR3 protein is CASSFTTANTEAFF. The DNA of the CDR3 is TGCGCCAGCAGCTTCACGACAGCGAACACTGAAGCTTTCTTT.

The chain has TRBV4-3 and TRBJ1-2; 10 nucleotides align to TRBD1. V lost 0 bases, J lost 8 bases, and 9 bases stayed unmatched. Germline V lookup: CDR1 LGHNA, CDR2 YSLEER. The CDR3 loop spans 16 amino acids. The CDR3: CASSQEGRQGAGGYTF. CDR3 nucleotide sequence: TGCGCCAGCAGCCAAGAGGGGAGACAGGGGGCCGGAGGCTACACCTTC.

In DNA, the CDR3 is TGTGCCAGCAGCCAACCGGGACTAGCGACGGAGCAGTTCTTC. It is translated as CASSQPGLATEQFF. The chain links TRBV11-2 to TRBJ2-1; TRBD2 aligns across 10 bases. The V segment lost 5 bases and the J segment 10 bases; nucleotides outside the gene matches: 8. Germline V gene sequence: CDR1 SGHAT, CDR2 FQNNGV. This CDR3 has 14 residues.

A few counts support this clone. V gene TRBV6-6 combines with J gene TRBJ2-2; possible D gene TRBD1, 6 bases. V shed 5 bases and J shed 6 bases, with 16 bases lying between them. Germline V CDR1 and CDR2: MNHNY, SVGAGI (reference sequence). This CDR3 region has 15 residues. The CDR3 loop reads CASSLRTVRSGELFF. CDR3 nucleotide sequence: TGTGCCAGCAGTCTACGGACAGTTCGGTCCGGGGAGCTGTTTTTT.

CDR3 sequence reads: CASSPNYFAGANVLTF. The CDR3 bases are TGTGCCAGCAGCCCAAACTACTTTGCTGGGGCCAACGTCCTGACTTTC. The rearrangement links TRBV7-9 to TRBJ2-6; D remains unclear. This CDR3 has 16 residues. Germline V gene sequence: CDR1 SEHNR, CDR2 FQNEAQ (reference sequence). V lost 5 bases and J lost 2, with 13 bases in between.

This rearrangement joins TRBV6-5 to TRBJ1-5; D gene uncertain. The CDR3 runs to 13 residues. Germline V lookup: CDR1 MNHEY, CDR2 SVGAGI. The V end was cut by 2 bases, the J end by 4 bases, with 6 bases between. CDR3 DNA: TGTGCCAGCAGTTACAAGTGGAATCAGCCCCAGCATTTT. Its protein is CASSYKWNQPQHF.

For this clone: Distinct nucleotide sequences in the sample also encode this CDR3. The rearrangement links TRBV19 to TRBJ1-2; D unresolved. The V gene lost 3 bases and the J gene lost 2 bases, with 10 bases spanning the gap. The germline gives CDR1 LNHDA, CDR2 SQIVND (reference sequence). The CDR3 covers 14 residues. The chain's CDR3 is CASSIDRPNYGYTF. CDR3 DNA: TGTGCCAGTAGTATCGACCGACCGAACTATGGCTACACCTTC.

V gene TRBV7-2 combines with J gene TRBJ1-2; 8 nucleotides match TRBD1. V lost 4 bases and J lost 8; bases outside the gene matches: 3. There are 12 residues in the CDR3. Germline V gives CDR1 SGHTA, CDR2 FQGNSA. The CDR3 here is CASSSDRVGYTF. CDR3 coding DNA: TGTGCCAGCAGCTCGGACAGGGTCGGCTACACCTTC. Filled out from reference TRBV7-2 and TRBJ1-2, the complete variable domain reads GAGVSQSPSNKVTEKGKDVELRCDPISGHTALYWYRQSLGQGLEFLIYFQGNSAPDKSGLPSDRFSAERTGGSVSTLTIQRTQQEDSAVYLCASSSDRVGYTFGSGTRLTVV.

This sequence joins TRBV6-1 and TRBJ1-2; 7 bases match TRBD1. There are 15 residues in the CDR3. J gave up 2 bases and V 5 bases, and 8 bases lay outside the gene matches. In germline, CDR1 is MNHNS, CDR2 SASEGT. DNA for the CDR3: TGTGCCAGCAGTTCTCCGAGCAGGGGGAACTATGGCTACACCTTC. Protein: CASSSPSRGNYGYTF.